This TCR beta chain was profiled in a study of cytomegalovirus exposure and HLA in healthy donors (dated by TCRdb to the late 2010s). General notes on the study: An earlier analysis of 587 of the donors reported 250 to 350 Gb of sequence data and around 120 million unique TCR beta sequences obtained from about 179 million T cells. An early release that covered about 600 HLA-typed donors contained approximately 300 gigabases of sequencing data and about 84 million unique TCR sequences. Among the approximately 400 genotyped donors, 75% to 90% belonged to the genetic ancestry cluster associated with self-reported Caucasian donors. The aim of the study was to test whether cataloging public T cell receptors could identify signatures of past pathogen exposure. The study used immunosequencing to profile the T cell repertoires of approximately 640 subjects and linked those repertoires to cytomegalovirus serostatus. Besides the first cohort of 550 to 750 subjects, a separate validation cohort made up of over 100 different subjects was used. To predict cytomegalovirus infection status, the study combined high-throughput TCR immunosequencing, statistical association of individual TCRs with disease status, and machine learning. A later analysis re-analyzed previously published TCR beta repertoires from roughly 600 donors and added high-resolution HLA genotyping to study TCR occurrence patterns. Rather than drawing on any new phenotypic data, the later analysis identified candidate immune exposures from TCR beta sequences and the way those sequences occurred across donors. To decide whether each TCR beta V gene segment behaved as functional or pseudogenic, an earlier analysis of several hundred of the donors relied on high-throughput TCR beta sequencing. Donor age, sex, ethnicity and CMV serostatus were compiled together with the repertoire data. Genome-wide SNP genotypes for about 55% of the 666 donors were used in a later genetic analysis, which treated that subset as a discovery cohort. All discovery cohort repertoires had been generated on a single sequencing platform. HLA typing covered class I and class II loci at four-digit resolution. Typing coverage differed by locus: A, B, C, DRB1 and DQB1 were typed in about 620-630 donors, DQA1 in approximately 520, DPA1 in nearly 610, and DPB1 in around 490. About five DR-DQ haplotypes were handled as single units for association and clustering, since linkage in the cohort was strong. On average, around 240,000 unique TCR beta nucleotide sequences were sequenced per donor among a few hundred genotyped donors of the cohort, with around 19% of those sequences being non-productive. The study at large found these results: In a later analysis, most CMV-associated TCR beta chains were found to appear HLA-restricted, with HLA associations seemingly driven largely by CMV exposure. In the study, about 150 TCR beta chains were listed as associated with cytomegalovirus. Compared with the approximately 700-donor mean, donors in an Asian-associated ancestry cluster had fewer N-insertions in productive TCRs, according to a later genetic analysis. For the cohort, immune exposure information was limited to CMV serostatus. Presence/absence analyses assumed roughly uniform sequencing depth across donors, an assumption that may not hold. In a later analysis, TCR association rates were found to vary across HLA loci, with the most associated TCRs seen for DRB1 alleles and the fewest for HLA-C alleles. A further reported finding was that TCR beta sequences accurately predicted the HLA-A and HLA-B alleles for most subjects in the first cohort. In a later analysis, HLA-associated TCR beta chains showed more clonal expansion and lower generation probabilities than non-associated chains that were equally common. In a later genetic analysis, a missense DCLRE1C variant was associated with V-gene and J-gene trimming of TCR beta chains, and the association was replicated in an independent cohort. Because the 87-base-pair reads could not distinguish some IMGT-functional V segments, including TRBV6-2 and TRBV6-3, those segments were excluded. Only TCR beta chains were sequenced in this cohort, and the absence of alpha or paired-chain data limited detectable features. A cluster of highly shared sequence variants was judged likely to represent a technical artifact of the sequencing pipeline. The authors suggested that the approach could potentially be extended to other disease states and immunological phenotypes. While some public TCRs were present in many individuals, most TCR sequences turned up only very rarely across donors. Several of the top co-occurrence clusters appeared to be linked to parvovirus B19, influenza, CMV and Epstein-Barr virus, according to a later analysis. A few of the identified cytomegalovirus-associated TCR beta chains were confirmed in vitro to be specific for cytomegalovirus antigens. The classifier was reported to diagnose cytomegalovirus status with high specificity and sensitivity in both the original and validation cohorts. Because HLA typing was unavailable for some donors at each locus, only the typed subset was used in association tests. At a false discovery rate of 0.05, a later analysis linked 15,000 to 20,000 TCR beta sequences to specific HLA alleles. When HLA alleles, especially DR and DQ, strongly co-occurred, attributing TCR associations to individual alleles was difficult. Because counts were too low, seventeen rarely observed V segments, including chromosome 9 orphons, were excluded from the earlier analysis of some 590 of the donors. Correlated functional status among segregating V segments might be attributable to linkage disequilibrium, but an unknown experimental factor could not be ruled out. In an earlier analysis of approximately 590 of the donors, most TCR beta V segments appeared in productive rearrangements about 87% or about 30% of the time, broadly matching IMGT annotations.

Preparation of the library involved the immunoSEQ multiplex PCR assay. The multiplex PCR relied on a mix of 60 forward primers for TCR Vbeta segments and 13 reverse primers for TCR Jbeta segments. A multiplex PCR assay on genomic DNA amplified the CDR3 region of rearranged TCR beta genes. The Illumina HiSeq System was used to sequence the amplified TCR beta libraries as 87-base-pair reads. Regarding the original processing steps: In a later analysis, tens of millions of unique TCR beta chains were counted across the roughly 670 repertoires, and approximately 9.9 million of these chains were shared by at least two donors. A nearest-neighbor algorithm error-corrected the raw reads and collapsed the reads into unique sequences, merging closely related sequences to remove PCR and sequencing errors. To assign V, D and J gene segments, CDR3 sequences were aligned to IMGT reference sequences. For a sequence to be retained, a match of at least six nucleotides to both a V gene segment and a J gene segment was required. A rearrangement counted as productive if the CDR3 had no stop codons and remained in frame with V and J, and every other rearrangement counted as non-productive. CDR3 was defined according to IMGT convention as the region running from the second conserved V-encoded cysteine to the conserved J-encoded phenylalanine. The earlier analysis of a few hundred of the donors excluded sequences that lacked an unambiguous match to a single V gene segment. In an earlier analysis of 587 of the donors, V segments were called functional above 56.7% productive rearrangements and were called segregating when the between-donor standard deviation exceeded 5%. A statistical classification framework was built for diagnosing cytomegalovirus status from the catalog of TCR beta chain sequences. V and J gene assignment, in a later analysis, came from comparing TCR nucleotide sequences with IMGT/GENE-DB human TR gene sequences. Using the TCRdist pipeline, a later analysis assigned CDR3 sequences along with most-parsimonious VDJ recombination scenarios. In a later analysis, each TCR beta chain was defined by its CDR3 amino acid sequence together with its V-gene family, and reads lacking a unique V-gene family were excluded. In a later analysis, nearly 600 highly shared, low-generation-probability nucleotide sequences were removed to address suspected cross-contamination and a sequencing artifact. In a later analysis, a clonal expansion index for each public chain was calculated from normalized within-repertoire ranks of inferred template counts. Generation probabilities in a later analysis came from a VDJ recombination model fitted to out-of-frame rearrangements, and those results were checked against IGoR. Hypergeometric tests were used in a later analysis to score TCR-TCR, TCR-HLA and TCR-CMV co-occurrence, with a repertoire-size bias correction applied to the TCR pairs. A later analysis estimated false discovery rates by permuting HLA or CMV assignments 20 times. In a later analysis, co-occurring TCRs were grouped using DBSCAN, and TCRdist sequence similarity was added for clustering within HLA-allele-positive subsets. Repertoires with fewer than 30,000 or more than 120,000 public chains, plus five repertoires with anomalous nucleotide sharing, were excluded from co-occurrence clustering. Not all clones reach the TCRdb copy of this immuneACCESS table, which keeps in-frame sequences only. Checked studies attribute under half of the gap to unresolved V genes and leave the rest unexplained. Clone size and V and J calls were adopted from that table, with D and trimming inferred from the DNA. In this sample the table shows some 160,000 clones, approximately 80% of which occur a single time. The top ten hold 1.5% of the sample.

Spanning cysteine to phenylalanine, the CDR3 consists of 15 amino acids. This entry keeps only the CDR3 DNA: 45 bases, framed from base 1. Relative to germline, V is 3 bases shorter and J is 4 bases shorter, with 15 bases between their ends. CDR1 and CDR2 (MGHRA, YSYEKL) derive from the germline V gene. For this clone: Which antigen it targets is not known. Base qualities are not provided; no much larger clone lies one nucleotide away.

The cohort comprised fewer than 700 healthy bone marrow donors. At the time of sampling, all cohort members were nominally healthy, though unrecorded immune exposures were likely present. The donor was CMV seronegative and was included in the group of about 350 seronegative cohort members. Each donor provided a peripheral blood sample, and peripheral blood mononuclear cells were used for TCR beta sequencing. The Qiagen DNeasy Blood Extraction Kit was used to extract genomic DNA from the blood cell samples. The receptor was isolated from a woman aged 18-35 years in good health and CMV-seronegative. The chain is encoded by TRBV4-1 joined to TRBJ1-2; the D region possibly corresponds to TRBD1 (6 bases align). The sequenced material came from PBMCs. The sequenced DNA: TGCGCCAGCAGCCAGTCTACCGGGACACGCTATGGCTACACCTTC. Its product reads: CASSQSTGTRYGYTF.